This T cell receptor beta chain is drawn from a study of control samples from healthy donors and cancer patients. The J segment lost 0 bases and the V segment lost 3 bases, leaving 5 bases of the junction unmatched. The CDR3 has 15 residues. From germline, CDR1 is KGHSH and CDR2 LQKENI. Libraries were prepared by immunoSEQ multiplex PCR; TCRdb keeps only in-frame clonotypes and omits some of them. The profile covers about 180,000 clones, with around 91% appearing a single time and approximately 1.4% taken by the ten largest. The V and J genes are TRBV18 and TRBJ2-7; 7 bases match TRBD1. The TCR was taken from a woman aged 45-65 years in good health. Sequencing input: blood. The CDR3 DNA reads as TGTGCCAGCTCACCGGGACAGAGCAGCTCCTACGAGCAGTACTTC. It yields the protein CASSPGQSSSYEQYF.